This TCR beta chain comes out of a study of spatial heterogeneity in lung cancer. Study-wide results and limits: Tumor mutation count correlated with how many alpha and beta TCRs expanded intratumorally.

TCRdb re-analysed the 5' RACE reads in MiXCR, keeping a single row per CDR3 protein. The table includes 20,000 to 25,000 distinct CDR3 sequences, approximately 16% detected once. The CDR3 consists of 17 residues. V lost 5 bases to trimming and J lost 2 bases; unmatched junction nucleotides: 10. CDR1 is SGHVS and CDR2 is FNYEAQ in the germline V gene. In the case of this clonotype: Its antigen is currently unknown.

Time point reported: sample taken at primary tumor resection. The rearrangement links TRBV7-6 to TRBJ2-2; TRBD1 matches at 8 bases. The sample in question was lung tumor tissue, obtained at surgery. The sequence derives from a female donor with early-stage non-small cell lung cancer. DNA for the CDR3: TGTGCCAGCAGCCCGCTACTGCAGGGGGCCAACACCGGGGAGCTGTTTTTT. Translated: CASSPLLQGANTGELFF.